Sequencing of this TCR beta chain was carried out in a study of patients and donors after allogeneic stem cell transplantation (dated by TCRdb to between 2020 and 2021). This clonotype turned up a few times. Its antigen is currently not known. No qualities accompany the bases; no much larger clone lies one base away. The method behind the library was RT-PCR. The instrument was a NextSeq 550. Clones were called with MiXCR by TCRdb after fastp trimmed the public reads at Q25, and only in-frame beta chains were retained. Merged by CDR3 protein, the rows form single entries marked with the most common genes and DNA. The sample table records about a million distinct CDR3 sequences; 18% of these occur just once. 5% to 7.5% of the sample lies in the top ten. Reading the germline V gene gives CDR1 LGHNT and CDR2 FRNRAP. The junction shows trimming of 2 bases on V and 0 bases on J, plus 22 bases between the germline ends. Counted from cysteine to phenylalanine, this CDR3 has 19 amino acids. Only CDR3 DNA remains: 57 bases, in frame from the first base.

Sequenced material: blood, either unsorted or a sorted T cell fraction (not recorded which). Recombination joined TRBV12-5 with TRBJ1-1; TRBD1 might be the D gene, on 5 matching bases. This sequence originates from a human donor who was either an allogeneic HSCT recipient or a stem cell or donor lymphocyte infusion donor (not recorded which). It is not recorded whose cells these are; they may come from a transplant donor. The CDR3 reads CASGLSPGGDPIMNTEAFF. The nucleotide sequence reads TGTGCTAGTGGTTTGTCCCCGGGGGGGGACCCTATTATGAACACTGAAGCTTTCTTT.